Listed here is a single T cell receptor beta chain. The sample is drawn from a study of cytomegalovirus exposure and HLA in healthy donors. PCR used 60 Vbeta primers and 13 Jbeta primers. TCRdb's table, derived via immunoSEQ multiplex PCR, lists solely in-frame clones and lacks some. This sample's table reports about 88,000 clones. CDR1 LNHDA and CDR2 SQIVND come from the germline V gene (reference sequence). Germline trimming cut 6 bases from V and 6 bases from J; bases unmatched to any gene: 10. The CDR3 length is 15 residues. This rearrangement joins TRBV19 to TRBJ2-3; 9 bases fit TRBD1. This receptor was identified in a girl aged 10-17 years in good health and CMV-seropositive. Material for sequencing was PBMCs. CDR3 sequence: CASRPPGQGRDTQYF. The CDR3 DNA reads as TGTGCCAGTAGGCCTCCGGGACAGGGACGCGATACGCAGTATTTT.